The present T cell receptor beta chain was sequenced within a study of blood T cell repertoires in COVID-19. Method: immunoSEQ multiplex PCR; TCRdb's copy keeps in-frame clones and lacks some. This sample has about 390,000 clones, with around 87% found just once. This clone was seen once. Germline CDR1 and CDR2: MNHEY and SVGAGI. V was cut by 5 bases and J by 7 bases, with 14 bases left in between. This CDR3 comprises 14 residues. The J gene is TRBJ2-2, the V gene TRBV6-5, with a weak D call TRBD2 (6 bases). The source is a woman between 55 and 75 years old with COVID-19, enrolled during active disease. The source material was peripheral blood. For the CDR3, the DNA is TGTGCCAGCAGTCACCTGTGGAGGGACGGGGAGCTGTTTTTT. Its translation is CASSHLWRDGELFF.